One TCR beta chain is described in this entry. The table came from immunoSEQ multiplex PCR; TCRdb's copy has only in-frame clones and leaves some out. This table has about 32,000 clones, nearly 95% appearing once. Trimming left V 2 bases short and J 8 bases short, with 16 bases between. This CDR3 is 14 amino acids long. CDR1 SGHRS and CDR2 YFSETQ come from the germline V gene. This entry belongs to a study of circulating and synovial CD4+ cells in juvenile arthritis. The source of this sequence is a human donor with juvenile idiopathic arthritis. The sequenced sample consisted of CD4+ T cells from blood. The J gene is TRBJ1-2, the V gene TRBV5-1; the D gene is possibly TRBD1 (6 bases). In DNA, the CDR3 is TGCGCCAGCAGCTTACTGGCAGGGGCGGAGGGCTACACCTTC. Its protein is CASSLLAGAEGYTF.